These T cell receptor beta chains were read from a single sample in a study of shared clonotypes between healthy human individuals. Repertoires were generated with immunoSEQ multiplex PCR, while TCRdb's copy carries only in-frame clones and drops some. The sample has about 1.5 million clones; approximately 98% are singletons. The sample taken for sequencing was naive CD4+ T cells sorted from blood. These receptors were taken from a man in his thirties or forties in good health. Both conserved end residues are part of each CDR3. Fields, in order: J gene, V gene, CDR3 protein.

J gene: TRBJ1-1
V gene: TRBV14
CDR3 protein: CASSQSLDSKAFF

J gene: TRBJ1-5
V gene: TRBV2
CDR3 protein: CASTRAGTPNQPQHF

J gene: TRBJ2-1
V gene: TRBV7-9
CDR3 protein: CASSTFQGAFLFF

J gene: TRBJ1-2
V gene: TRBV7-9
CDR3 protein: CASSTLRYGYTF

J gene: TRBJ1-2
V gene: TRBV10-3
CDR3 protein: CAISRDRGNGGYTF

J gene: TRBJ2-7
V gene: TRBV5-1
CDR3 protein: CASSLTGTSDSIDYEQYF

J gene: TRBJ1-3
V gene: TRBV5-1
CDR3 protein: CASSLGSSGNTIYF

J gene: TRBJ1-1
V gene: TRBV7-9
CDR3 protein: CASRVGTGNTEAFF

J gene: TRBJ1-1
V gene: TRBV9
CDR3 protein: CASSVSGHLNTEAFF

J gene: TRBJ2-1
V gene: TRBV5-3
CDR3 protein: CARSYPSRINNEQFF

J gene: TRBJ1-5
V gene: TRBV28
CDR3 protein: CASSLIIVNQPQHF

J gene: TRBJ2-5
V gene: TRBV29-1
CDR3 protein: CSVSGLAGPTGTQYF

J gene: TRBJ1-4
V gene: TRBV10-2
CDR3 protein: CASRPGQGAPEKLFF

J gene: TRBJ1-5
V gene: TRBV16
CDR3 protein: CASSETVNSNQPQHF